The T cell receptor beta chain under discussion was sequenced for a study of cytomegalovirus exposure and HLA in healthy donors. Overall study results and limits: Later genetic work tied a missense DCLRE1C variant to beta-chain V and J trimming. In all likelihood, a cluster of highly shared sequence variants was a sequencing artifact. Being productive about 87% or about 30% of the time was typical of most TCR beta V segments in an earlier analysis.

The CDR3 length is 13 residues. Germline V gene data show CDR1 as SNHLY and CDR2 as FYNNEI. Trimming took 2 bases from V and 4 from J, leaving 8 bases between them. Note on this clone: Its antigen is unidentified.

Both 60 Vbeta primers and 13 Jbeta primers went into the PCR. Clones were sequenced by immunoSEQ multiplex PCR, and TCRdb holds only the in-frame ones, with some missing. The data show around 130,000 clones, about 81% seen once. Regarding donors, all were healthy bone marrow donors. The receptor was derived from a man in his forties in good health and CMV-seronegative. This sequence joins TRBV2 and TRBJ1-2; D is ambiguous. Input material: PBMCs. The DNA of the CDR3 is TGTGCCAGCAGTGAACTCCGGGGCTATGGCTACACCTTC. This codes for CASSELRGYGYTF. Using reference TRBV2 and TRBJ1-2 for the parts outside the CDR3, the full variable domain is EPEVTQTPSHQVTQMGQEVILRCVPISNHLYFYWYRQILGQKVEFLVSFYNNEISEKSEIFDDQFSVERPDGSNFTLKIRSTKLEDSAMYFCASSELRGYGYTFGSGTRLTVV.